The next 24 T cell receptor beta chains were all read from a single sample in a study of T cell clonality in common variable immunodeficiency. Libraries were prepared by immunoSEQ multiplex PCR; TCRdb keeps only in-frame clonotypes and omits some of them. The sample has about 52,000 clones, none seen only once. The sample comprised peripheral blood mononuclear cells. These receptors came from a person between 18 and 69 years old in good health.

This clone turned up a few times. The CDR3 end lies 3 residues beyond the end of the read and is filled in from the germline J gene. This rearrangement joins TRBV5-6 to TRBJ1-1, with D tentatively TRBD1 (5 bases). With 1 base removed from V and 6 bases from J, the gap between germline ends came to 10 bases. This CDR3 spans 13 amino acids. CDR1 SGHDT and CDR2 YYEEEE come from the germline V gene. The CDR3 sequence: CASSLLRGAEAFF. The part of the CDR3 DNA that was read is TGTGCCAGCAGCTTGCTACGGGGGGCTGAA.

This clone has ten or more counts. With the read ending 3 residues before the CDR3 end, the germline J gene is used to fill in that end. This chain links TRBV7-8 with TRBJ1-2, with D possibly TRBD1 on 6 matching bases. The germline CDR1 and CDR2 sequences are SGHVS and FQNEAQ. The ends were cut back, 8 bases at V and 7 bases at J, with 20 bases in the middle. The CDR3 has 14 amino acids. The covered CDR3 bases are TGTGCCAGCCAATTAGCAGGGGTGAGCGGTGGC. Residues: CASQLAGVSGG. Given in full, the CDR3 is CASQLAGVSGGYTF.

This clone was found many times. The sequence runs out 3 residues before the end of the CDR3; the remainder is reconstructed from the germline J gene. J is TRBJ2-2 and V is TRBV7-2; 7 bases fit TRBD2. The V gene end was trimmed by 0 bases and the J gene end by 7 bases; junction bases not matched to a gene: 8. The CDR3 is 16 residues long. Germline values: CDR1 SGHTA, CDR2 FQGNSA. The sequenced CDR3 bases are TGTGCCAGCAGCTTAGCGCCTACTAGCGCTCTCGGGGAG. This encodes CASSLAPTSALGE. Given in full, the CDR3 is CASSLAPTSALGELFF.

This clone was recorded many times. The CDR3 end lies 3 residues beyond the end of the read and is filled in from the germline J gene. The chain employs TRBV18 and TRBJ1-1; TRBD1 matches at 8 bases. CDR3 length equals 16 residues. V was clipped by 0 bases and J by 1 base; unmatched bases: 4. The germline gives CDR1 KGHSH, CDR2 LQKENI. The part of the CDR3 DNA that was read is TGTGCCAGCTCACCACCGAACAGGGGGTGGAACACTGAA. As protein: CASSPPNRGWNTE. The CDR3 reads in full as CASSPPNRGWNTEAFF.

This clone has at least ten counts. The read terminates 3 residues before the CDR3 end, so the remaining end is supplied by the germline J gene. The chain has TRBV30 and TRBJ2-1; D is possibly TRBD1 (6 bases). V lost 2 bases and J 2 bases, leaving 19 bases between the germline ends. The CDR3 consists of 17 residues. Germline CDR1 reads GTSNPN; CDR2 reads SVGIG (reference sequence). Incomplete CDR3 DNA: TGTGCCTGGAGTACCCCCATCTGGGACATACCCTACAATGAG. This translates into CAWSTPIWDIPYNE. The CDR3, in full, reads CAWSTPIWDIPYNEQFF.

This clone was detected ten times or more. The read falls 3 residues short of the CDR3 end, and the missing part is taken from the germline J gene. The rearrangement joins TRBV20-1 to TRBJ1-1, with 10 bases fitting TRBD1. Unmatched junction bases numbered 12, after V lost 5 bases and J lost 6 bases. The CDR3 covers 15 residues. Germline CDR1 and CDR2: DFQATT and SNEGSKA (reference sequence). The sequenced part of the CDR3 DNA is TGCAGTGCTTTCGACGGGACAGGGGATTTAGCTGAA. This translates into CSAFDGTGDLAE. From start to end, the CDR3 is CSAFDGTGDLAEAFF.

This clone was seen a handful of times. The sequence runs out 3 residues before the end of the CDR3; the remainder is reconstructed from the germline J gene. The chain has TRBV7-2 and TRBJ2-7; D is possibly TRBD1 (6 bases). The ends were cut back, 5 bases at V and 0 bases at J, with 11 bases in the middle. The CDR3 runs 14 residues. Germline V gene lookup returns CDR1 SGHTA and CDR2 FQGNSA. CDR3 bases read: TGTGCCAGCAGCGCGGACAGATACTCCTACGAG. Translated: CASSADRYSYE. The whole CDR3 region reads CASSADRYSYEQYF.

Many counts were recorded for this clone. At one boundary the junction diverges from the germline segment, which might be a read error. The read stops 3 residues short of the end of the CDR3; the missing end is completed from the germline J gene. V and J are TRBV4-2 and TRBJ2-2; the match to TRBD1 covers 10 bases. The CDR3 has 16 residues. Germline CDR1 is LGHNA and CDR2 is YNFKEQ. The CDR3 sequence is CASSQDRGRSVGELFF. CDR3 DNA (partial): TGCGCCAGCAGCCAAGACAGGGGGCGCTCGGTGGGGGAG.

This clone showed up just a few times. The missing CDR3 end, 3 residues past where the read stops, is filled in from the germline J gene. The chain is built from TRBV18 and TRBJ2-7; TRBD1 matches 7 bases. V was pared by 5 bases and J by 4 bases, with 11 bases of the junction left unmatched. Germline CDR1 KGHSH, CDR2 LQKENI. The CDR3 is 15 residues long. The covered CDR3 bases are TGTGCCAGCTCAGACTACCGGGACAGAGGATACGAG. Its protein is CASSDYRDRGYE. The CDR3 reads in full as CASSDYRDRGYEQYF.

This clone was seen many times. CDR3 in amino acids: CASSIHLGNYNEQFF. CDR3 bases read: TGTGCCAGTAGTATTCACCTAGGAAACTACAATGAG. V and J are TRBV19 and TRBJ2-1; no clear D. The read finishes 3 residues shy of the CDR3 end, and the germline J gene is used to complete it. The germline V gene encodes CDR1 LNHDA and CDR2 SQIVND (reference sequence). This CDR3 has 15 residues. The V end was cut by 3 bases, the J end by 3 bases, with 12 bases between.

This clone was counted at least ten times. The read ends 3 residues shy of where the CDR3 ends; the end is completed using the germline J gene. The chain has TRBV14 and TRBJ2-5; 7 bases are a match to TRBD2. The ends lost 1 base at V and 5 bases at J; junction bases unmatched: 4. The CDR3 covers 14 residues. The germline V gene has CDR1 SGHDN and CDR2 FVKESK. CDR3 loop: CASSQGGGFETQYF. CDR3 bases read: TGTGCCAGCAGCCAAGGGGGGGGGTTTGAGACC.

This clone has ten or more counts. The CDR3 goes on 3 residues after the read ends, and that part is filled in from the germline J gene. The chain carries TRBV6-4 and TRBJ2-1; TRBD2 matches at 10 bases. Germline trimming cut 2 bases from V and 8 bases from J; bases unmatched to any gene: 3. CDR3 length: 14 residues. CDR1 and CDR2 (germline): MRHNA, SNTAGT. The CDR3 protein is CASSDASGSDEQFF. The CDR3 DNA, read in part, is TGTGCCAGCAGTGACGCTAGCGGGAGTGATGAG.

This clone was seen ten or more times. Read sequence stops 3 residues before the CDR3 end, and the germline J gene provides the missing end. V is TRBV18 and J is TRBJ1-2; D not certain. The CDR3 extends over 15 amino acids. Trimming cost V 5 bases and J 2 bases, with 15 bases left between them. Per the germline V gene, CDR1 is KGHSH and CDR2 is LQKENI. The sequenced CDR3 bases are TGTGCCAGCTCATCTACCACCCCCCCAAACTATGGC. This gives the protein CASSSTTPPNYG. The whole CDR3 is CASSSTTPPNYGYTF.

Many counts were recorded for this clone. The read stops 3 residues short of the end of the CDR3; the missing end is completed from the germline J gene. This rearrangement joins TRBV6-2 or TRBV6-3 to TRBJ2-7; 7 bases agree with TRBD1. The CDR3 runs to 17 residues. CDR1 is MNHEY, CDR2 SVGEGT, per germline. J lost 1 base, V lost 7 bases, and 16 bases had no gene match. CDR3 in amino acids: CASTRSFLRDSSYEQYF. The DNA read from the CDR3 is TGTGCCAGCACCCGGTCGTTCTTACGGGACAGTTCCTACGAG.

This clone was recorded many times. The read is 3 residues too short to cover the CDR3 end, so that end is filled in from the germline J gene. The J gene is TRBJ2-3, the V gene TRBV19; the match to TRBD2 covers 8 bases. Trimming at V came to 5 bases and at J to 4 bases, leaving 5 bases not matched to a gene. Germline assignment: CDR1 LNHDA and CDR2 SQIVND (reference sequence). The CDR3 covers 14 residues. CDR3 sequence reads: CASSPGGRADTQYF. The CDR3 DNA, read in part, is TGTGCCAGTAGTCCGGGGGGGCGTGCAGATACG.

This clone showed up many times. The CDR3 is cut off 3 residues early in the read; its end comes from the germline J gene. This sequence joins TRBV3-1 (or the pseudogene TRBV3-2) and TRBJ2-1; 9 bases agree with TRBD1. The CDR3 is made up of 19 amino acids. Germline V gene data show CDR1 as LGHDT and CDR2 as YNNKEL (reference sequence). Losses at the gene ends were 1 base for V and 1 base for J; bases not matched to a gene: 11. Partial CDR3 DNA: TGTGCCAGCAGCCAAGTATTGCGGACAGGGGTAGAATCCTACAATGAG. This translates into CASSQVLRTGVESYNE. The entire CDR3 reads CASSQVLRTGVESYNEQFF.

A word on this clone: The junction departs from the called germline gene at one end, perhaps through a read error. The read ends 3 residues shy of where the CDR3 ends; the end is completed using the germline J gene. The chain carries TRBV18 and TRBJ1-3; D uncertain. CDR1 and CDR2 (germline): KGHSH, LQKENI. The CDR3 is made up of 14 amino acids. The CDR3 sequence is CTSSPWQSGNTIYF. The covered CDR3 bases are TGTACCAGCTCACCATGGCAATCTGGAAACACC. The full variable domain, its missing parts supplied by reference TRBV18 and TRBJ1-3, is NAGVMQNPRHLVRRRGQEARLRCSPMKGHSHVYWYRQLPEEGLKFMVYLQKENIIDESGMPKERFSAEFPKEGPSILRIQQVVRGDSAAYFCTSSPWQSGNTIYFGEGSWLTVV.

This clone was counted many times. The CDR3 end is not reached by the read, which stops 3 residues before it; the germline J gene fills it in. The chain carries TRBV20-1 and TRBJ2-7, with unresolved D. V was trimmed by 3 bases and J by 2 bases, leaving 8 bases between them. The germline V gene encodes CDR1 DFQATT and CDR2 SNEGSKA (reference sequence). The CDR3 consists of 12 residues. The DNA read from the CDR3 is TGCAGTGCTAGCCCAGACACCTACGAG. Translated, it gives CSASPDTYE. The whole CDR3 sequence reads CSASPDTYEQYF.

Ten or more counts support this clone. Sequencing ends 3 residues short of the CDR3 end; the germline J gene provides the rest. The V gene is TRBV5-1, the J gene TRBJ2-3; D is perhaps TRBD1 (6 bases). Trimming cost V 4 bases and J 7 bases, with 19 bases left between them. Germline V gives CDR1 SGHRS, CDR2 YFSETQ. The CDR3 contains 15 residues. The CDR3: CASSPRQAPPHTQYF. The DNA read from the CDR3 is TGCGCCAGCAGCCCTCGACAGGCCCCGCCGCATACG.

This clone was recorded a few times. The CDR3 extends 3 residues past the end of the read, so its final part is completed from the germline J gene. V is TRBV27 and J is TRBJ2-7; 8 positions agree with TRBD1. CDR1 MNHEY and CDR2 SMNVEV come from the germline V gene (reference sequence). This CDR3 is built from 15 residues. J lost 3 bases, V lost 5 bases, and 9 bases had no gene match. This CDR3 reads CASSPGQGINYEQYF. The DNA read from the CDR3 is TGTGCCAGCAGTCCCGGACAGGGAATAAACTACGAG.

This clone has ten or more counts. The read halts 3 residues ahead of the CDR3 end, with the missing end drawn from the germline J gene. The chain uses TRBV5-4 and TRBJ1-5, with a possible D match to TRBD1 (6 bases). Deletions cut 0 bases from V and 6 bases from J, with 13 bases between. From germline, CDR1 is SGHNT and CDR2 YYREEE (reference sequence). The CDR3 runs 15 residues. The covered CDR3 bases are TGTGCCAGCAGCTTGGCCCCAGGGGTCGGTCAGCCC. It codes for CASSLAPGVGQP. The whole CDR3 is CASSLAPGVGQPQHF.

This clone was recorded many times. Read sequence stops 3 residues before the CDR3 end, and the germline J gene provides the missing end. The chain employs TRBV20-1 and TRBJ2-3; 9 bases line up with TRBD2. The CDR3 spans 16 residues. Germline V gene sequence: CDR1 DFQATT, CDR2 SNEGSKA (reference sequence). Trimming at V came to 4 bases and at J to 6 bases, leaving 14 bases not matched to a gene. The covered CDR3 bases are TGCAGTGCTACGGTCCCGGCGGGGGGGCCGGAGGATACG. This sequence encodes CSATVPAGGPEDT. The entire CDR3 is CSATVPAGGPEDTQYF.

There are many counts of this clone. The read terminates 3 residues before the CDR3 end, so the remaining end is supplied by the germline J gene. The V and J genes are TRBV20-1 and TRBJ1-2; 9 nucleotides line up with TRBD1. The CDR3 totals 13 residues. V gave up 8 bases and J gave up 5 bases; unmatched junction bases: 9. The germline CDR1 and CDR2 sequences are DFQATT and SNEGSKA (reference sequence). The CDR3 region is CSPDPGQGYGYTF. CDR3 DNA, as far as it was read: TGCAGTCCAGACCCGGGACAGGGTTATGGC.

This clone was picked up many times. The read comes to an end 3 residues before the CDR3 does, leaving the germline J gene to fill in the end. The J gene is TRBJ2-3, the V gene TRBV19; D call uncertain. The germline gives CDR1 LNHDA, CDR2 SQIVND (reference sequence). Trimming removed 1 base from V and 8 bases from J, with 10 bases in between. This CDR3 region has 13 residues. The sequenced CDR3 bases are TGTGCCAGTAGTATAGGTCCAACTGGTACG. It translates to CASSIGPTGT. The whole CDR3 protein reads CASSIGPTGTQYF.